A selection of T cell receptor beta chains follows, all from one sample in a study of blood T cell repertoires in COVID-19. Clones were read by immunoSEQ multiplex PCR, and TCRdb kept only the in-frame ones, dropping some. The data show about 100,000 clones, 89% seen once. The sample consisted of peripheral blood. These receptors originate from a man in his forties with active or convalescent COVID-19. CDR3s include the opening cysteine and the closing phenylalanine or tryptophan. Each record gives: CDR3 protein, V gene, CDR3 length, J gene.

CDR3: CASSIQGAQPQHF
V: TRBV19
length: 13
J: TRBJ1-5

CDR3: CASSLVRGRLAGVYEQYF
V: TRBV7-9
length: 18
J: TRBJ2-7

CDR3: CASSQRGPIDEQYF
V: TRBV14
length: 14
J: TRBJ2-7

CDR3: CASRMGQAWGLNQPQHF
V: TRBV28
length: 17
J: TRBJ1-5

CDR3: CASSLNPGLGTYEQYF
V: TRBV19
length: 16
J: TRBJ2-7

CDR3: CASSSRGGSAFF
V: TRBV11-1
length: 12
J: TRBJ1-1

CDR3: CASRRTVTMGTGELFF
V: TRBV28
length: 16
J: TRBJ2-2

CDR3: CASSYSTGTEAFF
V: TRBV6-5
length: 13
J: TRBJ1-1

CDR3: CASSYGGVARSSEQYF
V: TRBV6-2/TRBV6-3
length: 16
J: TRBJ2-7

CDR3: CASRNTNRGNSPLHF
V: TRBV6-4
length: 15
J: TRBJ1-6